A single sample gave rise to the 20 T cell receptor beta chains below, sequenced in a study of CD8+ T cells in alopecia areata. Investigators isolated RNA and reverse transcribed it into cDNA to act as the sequencing template. Clones were read by immunoSEQ multiplex PCR, and TCRdb kept only the in-frame ones, dropping some. Of approximately 150,000 clones in the sample, around 86% were seen once. Sequences were derived from CD8+ T cells sorted from blood, sampled at week 0. Source of these receptors: a human donor with alopecia areata.

V usage is TRBV29-1 and J usage is TRBJ2-7, with D uncertain. The length of the CDR3 is 12 residues. Germline V gene lookup returns CDR1 SQVTM and CDR2 ANQGSEA. The V end lost 4 bases, the J end lost 1 base, and 8 bases lay between the germline ends. Here the CDR3 reads CSVGFQSYEQYF. CDR3 nucleotide sequence: TGCAGCGTTGGTTTTCAGTCCTACGAGCAGTACTTC.

The V and J genes are TRBV4-1 and TRBJ2-7; no reliable D call. Trimming took off 1 base at V and 2 bases at J, with 9 bases between the two ends. CDR1 and CDR2 from the germline V gene are MGHRA and YSYEKL. The CDR3 is made up of 14 amino acids. CDR3 loop: CASSQGSDTYEQYF. The CDR3 DNA follows: TGCGCCAGCAGCCAAGGGTCTGATACCTACGAGCAGTACTTC.

The chain uses TRBV11-2 and TRBJ2-2; 10 nucleotides agree with TRBD1. In germline, CDR1 is SGHAT, CDR2 FQNNGV. The J segment lost 9 bases and the V segment lost 5 bases, leaving 15 bases of the junction unmatched. The CDR3 length is 17 residues. The CDR3 is CASSLLAGTGVTRELFF. The CDR3 DNA reads TGTGCCAGCAGCCTCCTCGCCGGGACAGGGGTTACCCGGGAGCTGTTTTTT.

This clone was counted only a few times. The V gene is TRBV27, the J gene TRBJ2-1; D gene unclear. CDR3 length: 14 residues. The V gene's germline CDR1 is MNHEY and CDR2 SMNVEV (reference sequence). Trimming took off 7 bases at V and 7 bases at J, with 17 bases between the two ends. The CDR3 reads CASNWSGVGNEQFF. CDR3 bases: TGTGCCAGCAATTGGAGTGGAGTGGGTAATGAGCAGTTCTTC.

This chain uses TRBV7-7 with TRBJ2-5, with 9 bases lining up with TRBD1. With V trimmed by 1 base and J by 4 bases, 7 bases remained unmatched. Germline V gives CDR1 SSHAT, CDR2 FNYEAQ (reference sequence). The CDR3 has 16 amino acids. The CDR3 region has the DNA TGTGCCAGCAGCTTAGTCCGGGGACAGGGTGGAGAGACCCAGTACTTC. This translates into CASSLVRGQGGETQYF.

CDR3 loop: CASSGHDYNQPQHF. The CDR3 nucleotides read TGTGCCAGCAGCGGACACGACTACAATCAGCCCCAGCATTTT. The V call is TRBV25-1, the J call TRBJ1-5, with a possible D match to TRBD1 (5 bases). Germline CDR1 reads MGHDK; CDR2 reads SYGVNS. The germline V and J ends were trimmed by 6 bases and 3 bases, with 12 bases remaining between them. This CDR3 comprises 14 residues. Complete variable domain (other parts from reference TRBV25-1 and TRBJ1-5): EADIYQTPRYLVIGTGKKITLECSQTMGHDKMYWYQQDPGMELHLIHYSYGVNSTEKGDLSSESTVSRIRTEHFPLTLESARPSHTSQYLCASSGHDYNQPQHFGDGTRLSIL.

This chain joins TRBV10-3 and TRBJ2-1; D unclear. The CDR3 contains 14 residues. Germline V gene sequence: CDR1 ENHRY, CDR2 SYGVKD. Trimming shortened V by 3 bases and J by 2 bases, and 8 bases separated the two germline ends. CDR3 protein: CAISDGGTYNEQFF. The CDR3 nucleotides read TGTGCCATCAGTGACGGCGGCACCTACAATGAGCAGTTCTTC.

This clone has a single count. The genes are TRBV5-4 and TRBJ2-3; TRBD2 agrees at 8 bases. The CDR3 consists of 15 residues. The junction had 4 bases not matched to a gene; V was cut back by 0 bases and J by 4 bases. Germline V lookup: CDR1 SGHNT, CDR2 YYREEE (reference sequence). CDR3 nucleotide sequence: TGTGCCAGCAGCTTGGGAGCGGGGGACGCAGATACGCAGTATTTT. It specifies CASSLGAGDADTQYF.

This clone is categorized as medium-sized. V usage is TRBV27 and J usage is TRBJ2-1; the D is unclear. V was cut by 5 bases and J by 7 bases, with 12 bases left in between. This CDR3 is built from 13 residues. In germline, CDR1 is MNHEY, CDR2 SMNVEV (reference sequence). Here the CDR3 DNA reads TGTGCCAGCAGTCCCGGAGTACCTAATGAGCAGTTCTTC. As protein: CASSPGVPNEQFF.

The V call is TRBV29-1, the J call TRBJ1-1; D perhaps matches TRBD1 (5 bases). The V end lost 4 bases, the J end lost 0 bases, and 12 bases lay between the germline ends. Germline V gene data show CDR1 as SQVTM and CDR2 as ANQGSEA. This CDR3 has 14 residues. This chain's CDR3 is CSVAGARLNTEAFF. DNA of the CDR3: TGCAGCGTTGCTGGGGCGCGACTGAACACTGAAGCTTTCTTT.

The rearrangement uses TRBV6-5 and TRBJ2-1; 9 positions match TRBD1. Germline assignment: CDR1 MNHEY and CDR2 SVGAGI. J was trimmed by 6 bases and V by 2 bases; bases with no gene match: 2. CDR3 length: 14 residues. CDR3 region: CASSYETGGNEQFF. CDR3 sequence (DNA): TGTGCCAGCAGTTACGAGACAGGGGGCAATGAGCAGTTCTTC.

J is TRBJ1-2 and V is TRBV27, with D perhaps matching TRBD1 (6 bases). The germline gives CDR1 MNHEY, CDR2 SMNVEV (reference sequence). Trimming shortened V by 0 bases and J by 4 bases, and 12 bases separated the two germline ends. This CDR3 contains 15 residues. CDR3 protein: CASSLSQGNFYGYTF. DNA of the CDR3: TGTGCCAGCAGTTTATCACAGGGAAACTTCTATGGCTACACCTTC.

DNA of the CDR3: TGTGCCAGCAGTTGGATACTAGCGGGACGCACAGATACGCAGTATTTT. Its translation: CASSWILAGRTDTQYF. This chain joins TRBV6-6 and TRBJ2-3, with 10 bases aligning to TRBD2. Trimming at V came to 4 bases and at J to 1 base, leaving 5 bases not matched to a gene. Germline CDR1 MNHNY, CDR2 SVGAGI (reference sequence). This CDR3 comprises 16 residues.

This clone turned up a few times. V usage is TRBV29-1 and J usage is TRBJ2-5, with 11 bases identical to TRBD2. CDR3 length equals 15 residues. The V and J ends lost 7 bases and 0 bases, in that order; junction bases with no gene match: 7. CDR1 and CDR2 (germline): SQVTM, ANQGSEA. CDR3 sequence: CSALLAGDYQETQYF. The CDR3 region has the DNA TGCAGCGCCTTACTAGCGGGGGATTACCAAGAGACCCAGTACTTC.

The chain couples TRBV9 to TRBJ2-3, with D possibly TRBD2 on 6 matching bases. This CDR3 has 13 residues. CDR1 is SGDLS and CDR2 is YYNGEE in the germline V gene. V lost 0 bases and J lost 9, with 11 bases in between. The CDR3, as DNA: TGTGCCAGCAGCGTAGGGGGAGGAAGCACGCAGTATTTT. Translation: CASSVGGGSTQYF.

The V and J genes are TRBV27 and TRBJ2-2; tentatively, D is TRBD1 (5 bases). V was trimmed by 0 bases and J by 6 bases, leaving 14 bases between them. The CDR3 is 16 residues long. The V gene's germline CDR1 is MNHEY and CDR2 SMNVEV (reference sequence). The CDR3 region is CASSLSYAGPAGELFF. The CDR3 nucleotides are TGTGCCAGCAGTTTATCGTACGCAGGGCCCGCCGGGGAGCTGTTTTTT.

V usage is TRBV6-1 and J usage is TRBJ2-3, with 10 positions matching TRBD1. CDR1 and CDR2 from the germline V gene are MNHNS and SASEGT. The CDR3 has 13 amino acids. J gave up 4 bases and V 10 bases, and 5 bases lay outside the gene matches. CDR3 amino acids: CATSTGGSDTQYF. The CDR3 DNA reads as TGTGCCACCTCGACAGGGGGCTCAGATACGCAGTATTTT.

The chain joins TRBV5-1 to TRBJ2-1; TRBD2 agrees at 12 bases. The germline CDR1 and CDR2 sequences are SGHRS and YFSETQ. Trimming took 0 bases from V and 3 from J; bases not matched to a gene: 7. The CDR3 sequence is 18 residues long. The CDR3 DNA is TGCGCCAGCAGCTTGGCCGGTTTACTAGCGGGGGGCTACAATGAGCAGTTCTTC. Protein product: CASSLAGLLAGGYNEQFF.

This sequence joins TRBV5-1 and TRBJ2-3; TRBD2 aligns across 8 bases. The J segment lost 1 base and the V segment lost 2 bases, leaving 0 bases of the junction unmatched. This CDR3 contains 14 residues. CDR1 and CDR2 (germline): SGHRS, YFSETQ. CDR3 in amino acids: CASSFSGGTDTQYF. CDR3 coding DNA: TGCGCCAGCAGCTTTAGCGGGGGCACAGATACGCAGTATTTT.

The chain employs TRBV29-1 and TRBJ2-7, with D possibly matching TRBD1 (5 bases). The CDR3 consists of 14 residues. V shed 8 bases and J shed 1 base, with 18 bases lying between them. The germline CDR1 and CDR2 sequences are SQVTM and ANQGSEA. The CDR3 is CSSSGQEVSYEQYF. CDR3 DNA: TGCAGCTCTTCAGGGCAGGAAGTATCCTACGAGCAGTACTTC.